Listed below are T cell receptor beta chains from one sample, sequenced in a study of patients and donors after allogeneic stem cell transplantation. TCRdb redid the calling of the RT-PCR reads with MiXCR, one entry per CDR3 protein. The sample contains around 240,000 distinct CDR3 sequences, 13% to 15% of which appear only once. Material for sequencing was blood, either unsorted or a sorted T cell fraction (not recorded which). The receptors were sampled from a human donor who was either an allogeneic HSCT recipient or a stem cell or donor lymphocyte infusion donor (not recorded which). It is not recorded whose cells these are; they may come from a transplant donor. The CDR3 runs from the conserved cysteine through the conserved F or W. A D gene is named only where the DNA matches it firmly. Size values are once, few and many counts, or a class for expanded clones, and some rows have none.

clone_size | d_call | j_call | v_call | cdr3_aa | cdr3_nt
few | TRBD2 | TRBJ2-3 | TRBV5-4 | CASNGGVPTDTQYF | TGTGCCAGCAATGGGGGGGTCCCCACAGATACGCAGTATTTT
few | TRBD2 | TRBJ2-3 | TRBV12-3/TRBV12-4 | CASSLVSGGYWADTQYF | TGTGCCAGCAGTTTAGTTAGCGGGGGGTATTGGGCAGATACGCAGTATTTT
many | . | TRBJ2-7 | TRBV15 | CATSTGRGSYEQYF | TGTGCCACCAGCACTGGACGGGGGTCCTACGAGCAGTACTTC
few | . | TRBJ2-7 | TRBV20-1 | CSARSNRARSAYEQYF | TGCAGTGCTAGATCCAACCGGGCCCGAAGTGCCTACGAGCAGTACTTC
many | . | TRBJ2-1 | TRBV5-1 | CASSRGGITYNEQFF | TGCGCCAGCAGCCGTGGCGGGATTACGTACAATGAGCAGTTCTTC
. | . | TRBJ2-7 | TRBV29-1 | CSVVKGVSEQYF | TGCAGCGTTGTAAAGGGAGTTAGCGAGCAGTACTTC
. | . | TRBJ1-2 | TRBV6-1 | CASSDPGHPYGYTF | TGTGCCAGCAGTGACCCGGGACATCCCTATGGCTACACCTTC
. | TRBD1 | TRBJ2-5 | TRBV5-1 | CASSPGQGIKQETQYF | TGCGCCAGCAGCCCGGGACAGGGAATTAAACAAGAGACCCAGTACTTC
. | . | TRBJ2-7 | TRBV18 | CASSPPTGGQYEQYF | TGTGCCAGCTCACCACCCACCGGGGGCCAGTACGAGCAGTACTTC
few | . | TRBJ1-5 | TRBV7-9 | CASSLNGPQPQHF | TGTGCCAGCAGCTTAAATGGGCCTCAGCCCCAGCATTTT
. | . | TRBJ2-2 | TRBV11-1 | CASSLEQAGELFF | TGTGCCAGCAGCCTAGAGCAAGCCGGGGAGCTGTTTTTT
many | TRBD2 | TRBJ2-1 | TRBV27 | CASSLRAGVDYNEQFF | TGTGCCAGCAGTTTAAGGGCGGGAGTCGACTACAATGAGCAGTTCTTC
. | TRBD1 | TRBJ1-1 | TRBV4-2 | CASSQDRTGNTEAFF | TGTGCCAGCAGCCAAGACCGGACAGGGAACACTGAAGCTTTCTTT
. | TRBD1 | TRBJ2-4 | TRBV25-1 | CASSVGQGRGNIQYF | TGTGCCAGCAGTGTGGGACAGGGCCGGGGGAACATTCAGTACTTC
many | . | TRBJ2-4 | TRBV4-1 | CASSQDEGPKNIQYF | TGCGCCAGCAGCCAAGATGAAGGACCCAAAAACATTCAGTACTTC
many | TRBD1 | TRBJ2-2 | TRBV18 | CASSAKGATTGELFF | TGTGCCAGCTCAGCTAAGGGGGCGACCACCGGGGAGCTGTTTTTT
once | . | TRBJ2-7 | TRBV11-3 | CASSSGYRYEQYF | TGTGCCAGCAGCTCGGGATACAGGTACGAGCAGTACTTC
. | TRBD1 | TRBJ1-1 | TRBV29-1 | CSVEAGQGFMNTEAFF | TGCAGCGTTGAGGCGGGACAGGGGTTCATGAACACTGAAGCTTTCTTT
few | TRBD1 | TRBJ1-4 | TRBV6-1 | CASSEQPGTGLEKLFF | TGTGCCAGCAGTGAACAGCCCGGGACAGGTCTTGAAAAACTGTTTTTT
. | . | TRBJ2-1 | TRBV9 | CASSGGPSQSSYNEQFF | TGTGCCAGCAGCGGCGGACCTTCCCAAAGCTCCTACAATGAGCAGTTCTTC
. | TRBD1 | TRBJ1-1 | TRBV20-1 | CSAFTGGWGDTEAFF | TGCAGTGCATTTACAGGGGGCTGGGGAGACACTGAAGCTTTCTTT
few | TRBD1 | TRBJ1-4 | TRBV6-5 | CASSYRGLGEKLFF | TGTGCCAGCAGTTACAGGGGGCTCGGTGAAAAACTGTTTTTT
many | . | TRBJ2-5 | TRBV12-3/TRBV12-4 | CASSFRGKETQYF | TGTGCCAGCAGTTTTAGGGGGAAAGAGACCCAGTACTTC
many | TRBD2 | TRBJ2-5 | TRBV2 | CASSGGSGRFETQYF | TGTGCCAGCAGTGGGGGTAGCGGGAGGTTCGAGACCCAGTACTTC
. | . | TRBJ1-2 | TRBV2 | CARRGGSNYGYTF | TGTGCCAGAAGAGGGGGTTCTAACTATGGCTACACCTTC
. | . | TRBJ1-4 | TRBV10-3 | CAISESPVGVVLEKLFF | TGTGCCATCAGTGAGTCGCCCGTCGGGGTTGTTCTTGAAAAACTGTTTTTT
few | . | TRBJ2-3 | TRBV7-2 | CASRKPGLSTDTQYF | TGTGCCAGCAGGAAACCGGGGCTTAGCACAGATACGCAGTATTTT
few | . | TRBJ1-5 | TRBV19 | CASSRTSQPQHF | TGTGCCAGTAGTAGGACTTCTCAGCCCCAGCATTTT
. | TRBD1 | TRBJ1-5 | TRBV6-1 | CASSKTGFDQPQHF | TGTGCCAGCAGCAAGACAGGGTTTGATCAGCCCCAGCATTTT